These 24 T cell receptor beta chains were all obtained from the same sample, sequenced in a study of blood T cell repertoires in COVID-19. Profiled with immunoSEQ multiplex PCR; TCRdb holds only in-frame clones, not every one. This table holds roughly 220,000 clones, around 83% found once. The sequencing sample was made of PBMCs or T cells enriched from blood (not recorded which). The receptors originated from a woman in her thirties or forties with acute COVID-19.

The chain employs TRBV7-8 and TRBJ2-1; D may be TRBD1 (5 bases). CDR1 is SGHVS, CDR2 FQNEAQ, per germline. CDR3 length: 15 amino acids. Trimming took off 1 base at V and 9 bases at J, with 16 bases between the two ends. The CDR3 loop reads CASSLVSGHGGEQFF. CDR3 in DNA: TGTGCCAGCAGCTTAGTTTCTGGACATGGCGGTGAGCAGTTCTTC.

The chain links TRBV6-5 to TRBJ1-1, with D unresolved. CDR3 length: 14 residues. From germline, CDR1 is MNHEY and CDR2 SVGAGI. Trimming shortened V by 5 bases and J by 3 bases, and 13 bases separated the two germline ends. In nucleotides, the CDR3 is TGTGCCAGCAGTCTTGGCCGTCTCTACACTGAAGCTTTCTTT. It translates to CASSLGRLYTEAFF.

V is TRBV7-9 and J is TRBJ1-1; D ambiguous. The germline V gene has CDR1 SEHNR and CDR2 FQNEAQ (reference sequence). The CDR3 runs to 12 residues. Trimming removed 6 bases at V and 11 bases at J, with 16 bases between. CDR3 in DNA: TGTGCCAGCAGACCATCCAGAGGGCGGGCTTTCTTT. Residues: CASRPSRGRAFF.

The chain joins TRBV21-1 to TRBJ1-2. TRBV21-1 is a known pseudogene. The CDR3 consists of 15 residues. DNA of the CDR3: TGTGCCAGCAGCAAAGCGCGGGGGCTCCACTATGGCTACACCTTC. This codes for CASSKARGLHYGYTF.

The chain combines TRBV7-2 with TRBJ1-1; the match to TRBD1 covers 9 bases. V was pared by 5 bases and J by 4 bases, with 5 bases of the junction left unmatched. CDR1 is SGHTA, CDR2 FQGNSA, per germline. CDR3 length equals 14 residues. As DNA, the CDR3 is TGTGCCAGCAGCCCCACAGGGGGCCTCACTGAAGCTTTCTTT. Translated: CASSPTGGLTEAFF.

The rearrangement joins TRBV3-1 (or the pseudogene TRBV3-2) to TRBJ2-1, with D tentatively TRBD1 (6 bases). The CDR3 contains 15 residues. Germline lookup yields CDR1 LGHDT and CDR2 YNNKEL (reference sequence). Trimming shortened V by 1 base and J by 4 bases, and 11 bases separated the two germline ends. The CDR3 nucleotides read TGTGCCAGCAGCCAAGGGAGGACAGCTTACAATGAGCAGTTCTTC. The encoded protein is CASSQGRTAYNEQFF.

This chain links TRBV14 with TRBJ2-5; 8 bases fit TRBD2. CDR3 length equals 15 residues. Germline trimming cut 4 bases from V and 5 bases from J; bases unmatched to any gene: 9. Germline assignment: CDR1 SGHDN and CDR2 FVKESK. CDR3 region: CASSPVRGGLETQYF. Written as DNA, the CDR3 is TGTGCCAGCAGCCCGGTACGGGGGGGCCTCGAGACCCAGTACTTC.

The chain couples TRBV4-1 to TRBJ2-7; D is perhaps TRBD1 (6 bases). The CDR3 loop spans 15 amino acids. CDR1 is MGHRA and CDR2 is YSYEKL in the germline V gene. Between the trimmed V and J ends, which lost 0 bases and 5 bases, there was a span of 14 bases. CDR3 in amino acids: CASSQDEGQFNEQYF. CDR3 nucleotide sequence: TGCGCCAGCAGCCAAGATGAAGGACAGTTCAACGAGCAGTACTTC.

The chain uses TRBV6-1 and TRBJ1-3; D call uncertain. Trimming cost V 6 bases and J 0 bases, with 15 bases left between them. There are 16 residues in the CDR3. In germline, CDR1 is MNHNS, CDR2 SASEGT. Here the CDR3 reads CASSEISGISGNTIYF. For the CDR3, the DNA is TGTGCCAGCAGCGAAATAAGTGGCATCTCTGGAAACACCATATATTTT.

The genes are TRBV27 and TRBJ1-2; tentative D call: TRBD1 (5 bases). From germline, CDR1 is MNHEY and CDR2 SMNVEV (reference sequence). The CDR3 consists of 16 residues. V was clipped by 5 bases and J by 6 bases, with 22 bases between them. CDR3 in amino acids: CASSKQAIHGTDGYTF. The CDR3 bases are TGTGCCAGCAGTAAACAGGCGATCCACGGTACTGATGGCTACACCTTC.

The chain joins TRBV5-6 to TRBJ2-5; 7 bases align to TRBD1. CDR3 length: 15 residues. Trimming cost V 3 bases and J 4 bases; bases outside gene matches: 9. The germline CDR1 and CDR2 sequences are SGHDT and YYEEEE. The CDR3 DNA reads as TGTGCCAGCAGCTCCAGTGGACAGGCGGGAGAGACCCAGTACTTC. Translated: CASSSSGQAGETQYF.

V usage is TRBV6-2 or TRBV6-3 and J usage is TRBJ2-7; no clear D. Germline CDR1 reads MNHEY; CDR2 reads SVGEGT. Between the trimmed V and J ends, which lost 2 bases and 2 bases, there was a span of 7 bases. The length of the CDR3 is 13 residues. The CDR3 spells CASSYPNAYEQYF. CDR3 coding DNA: TGTGCCAGCAGTTACCCTAACGCCTACGAGCAGTACTTC.

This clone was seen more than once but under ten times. CDR3 sequence: CASSYETEAFF. As DNA, the CDR3 is TGTGCCAGCAGTTACGAGACTGAAGCTTTCTTT. The V and J genes are TRBV6-2 or TRBV6-3 and TRBJ1-1; D is unresolved. Germline-derived CDR1 and CDR2 are MNHEY and SVGEGT. The V end was cut by 2 bases, the J end by 5 bases, with 3 bases between. The CDR3 consists of 11 residues.

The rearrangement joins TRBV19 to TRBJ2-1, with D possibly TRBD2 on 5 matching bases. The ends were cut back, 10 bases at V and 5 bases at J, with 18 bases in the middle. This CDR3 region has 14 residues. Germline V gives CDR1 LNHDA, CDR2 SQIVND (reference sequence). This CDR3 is CAKIPRDYDNEQFF. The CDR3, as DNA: TGTGCCAAAATCCCCCGAGACTATGACAATGAGCAGTTCTTC.

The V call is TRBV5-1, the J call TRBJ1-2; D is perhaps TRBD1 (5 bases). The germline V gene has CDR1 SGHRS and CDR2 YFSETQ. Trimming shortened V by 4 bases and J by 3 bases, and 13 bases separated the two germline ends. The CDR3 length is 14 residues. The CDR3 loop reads CASSKTAGDYGYTF. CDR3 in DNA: TGCGCCAGCAGCAAAACAGCGGGGGACTATGGCTACACCTTC.

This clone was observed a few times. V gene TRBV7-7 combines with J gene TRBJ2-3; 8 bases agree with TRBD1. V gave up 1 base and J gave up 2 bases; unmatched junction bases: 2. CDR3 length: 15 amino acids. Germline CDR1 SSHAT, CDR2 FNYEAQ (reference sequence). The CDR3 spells CASSLGTGTTDTQYF. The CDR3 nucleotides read TGTGCCAGCAGCTTAGGGACAGGGACCACAGATACGCAGTATTTT.

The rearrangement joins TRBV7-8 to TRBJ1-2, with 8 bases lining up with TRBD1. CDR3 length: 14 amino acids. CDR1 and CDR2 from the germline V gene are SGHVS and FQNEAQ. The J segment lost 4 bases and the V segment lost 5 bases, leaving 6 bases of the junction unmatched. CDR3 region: CASSRRDRTYGYTF. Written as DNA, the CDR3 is TGTGCCAGCAGCCGCCGGGACAGGACCTATGGCTACACCTTC.

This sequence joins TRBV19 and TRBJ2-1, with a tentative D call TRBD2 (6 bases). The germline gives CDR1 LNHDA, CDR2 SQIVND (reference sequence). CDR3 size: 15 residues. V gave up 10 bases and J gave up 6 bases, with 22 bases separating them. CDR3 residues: CATVNRGTGVNEQFF. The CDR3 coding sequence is TGTGCCACCGTGAACCGAGGGACGGGAGTCAATGAGCAGTTCTTC.

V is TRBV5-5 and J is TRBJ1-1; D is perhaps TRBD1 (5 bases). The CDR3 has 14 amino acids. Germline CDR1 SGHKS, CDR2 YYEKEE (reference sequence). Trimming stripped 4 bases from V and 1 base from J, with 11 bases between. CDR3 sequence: CASSIRVKNTEAFF. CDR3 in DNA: TGTGCCAGCAGCATCAGGGTTAAGAACACTGAAGCTTTCTTT.

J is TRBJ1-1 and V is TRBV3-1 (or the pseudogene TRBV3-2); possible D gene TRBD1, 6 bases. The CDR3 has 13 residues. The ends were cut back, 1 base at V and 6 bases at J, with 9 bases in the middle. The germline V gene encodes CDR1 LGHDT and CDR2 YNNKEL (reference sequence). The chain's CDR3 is CASSQAGQPEAFF. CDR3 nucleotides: TGTGCCAGCAGCCAAGCCGGACAGCCTGAAGCTTTCTTT.

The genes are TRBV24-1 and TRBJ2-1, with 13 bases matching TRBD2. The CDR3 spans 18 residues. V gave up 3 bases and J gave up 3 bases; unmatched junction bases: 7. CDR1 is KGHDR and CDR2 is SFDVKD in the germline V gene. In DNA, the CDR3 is TGTGCCACCAGTGATGTCGCGTGGACTAGCGGGAGCTACAATGAGCAGTTCTTC. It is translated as CATSDVAWTSGSYNEQFF.

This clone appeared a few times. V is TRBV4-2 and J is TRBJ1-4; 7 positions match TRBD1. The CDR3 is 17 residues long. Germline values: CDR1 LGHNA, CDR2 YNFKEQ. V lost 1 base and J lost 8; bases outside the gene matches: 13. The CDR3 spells CASSQGGAEGAGEKLFF. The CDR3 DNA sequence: TGTGCCAGCAGCCAAGGAGGCGCGGAGGGGGCAGGGGAAAAACTGTTTTTT.

The CDR3 DNA reads as TGTGCCAGCAGCTTGGACTCTCAGCCCCAGCATTTT. Translated: CASSLDSQPQHF. The chain employs TRBV5-4 and TRBJ1-5, with D uncertain. The CDR3 loop spans 12 amino acids. Germline values: CDR1 SGHNT, CDR2 YYREEE (reference sequence). Trimming pared 0 bases from V and 6 bases from J, leaving 4 bases between.

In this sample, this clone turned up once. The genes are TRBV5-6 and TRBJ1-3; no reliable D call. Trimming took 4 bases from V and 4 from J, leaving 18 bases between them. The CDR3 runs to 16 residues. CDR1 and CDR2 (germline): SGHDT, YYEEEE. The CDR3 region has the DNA TGTGCCAGCAGCCCCCCTGGTGCGGGGTACGGAAACACCATATATTTT. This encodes CASSPPGAGYGNTIYF.